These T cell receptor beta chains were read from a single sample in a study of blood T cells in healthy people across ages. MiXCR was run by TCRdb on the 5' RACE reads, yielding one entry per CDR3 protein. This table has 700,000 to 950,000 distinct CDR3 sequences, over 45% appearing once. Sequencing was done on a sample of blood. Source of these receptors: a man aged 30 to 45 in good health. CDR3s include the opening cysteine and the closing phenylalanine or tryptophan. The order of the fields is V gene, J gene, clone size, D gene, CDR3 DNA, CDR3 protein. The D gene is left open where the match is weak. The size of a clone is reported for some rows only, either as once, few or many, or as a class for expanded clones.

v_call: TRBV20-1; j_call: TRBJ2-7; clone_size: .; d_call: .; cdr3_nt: TGCAGTGCTAGATACGGGGTCCACGAGCAGTACTTC; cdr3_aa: CSARYGVHEQYF
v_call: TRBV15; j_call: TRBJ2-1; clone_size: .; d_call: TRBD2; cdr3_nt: TGTGCCACCAGCAGAGATCCCGGGACTAGGAATGAGCAGTTCTTC; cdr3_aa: CATSRDPGTRNEQFF
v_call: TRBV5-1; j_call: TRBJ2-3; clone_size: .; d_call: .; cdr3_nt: TGCGCCAGCAGCTCCGGGACTGGCACGGCGGATACGCAGTATTTT; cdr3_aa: CASSSGTGTADTQYF
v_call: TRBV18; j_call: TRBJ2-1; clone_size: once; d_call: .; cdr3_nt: TGTGCCAGCTCACGTTCCAGGGCCGGGGAGGAGCAGTTCTTC; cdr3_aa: CASSRSRAGEEQFF
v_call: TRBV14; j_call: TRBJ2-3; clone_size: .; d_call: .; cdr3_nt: TGTGCCAGCAGCCAAGAAATCCGGGTATCAGATACGCAGTATTTT; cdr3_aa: CASSQEIRVSDTQYF
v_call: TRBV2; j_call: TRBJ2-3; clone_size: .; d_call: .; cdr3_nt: TGTGCCAGCACCCAACGGGTTTCTAGCACAGATACGCAGTATTTT; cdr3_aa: CASTQRVSSTDTQYF
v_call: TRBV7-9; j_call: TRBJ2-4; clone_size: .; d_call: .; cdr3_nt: TGTGCCAGCAGCTTAGTCCAGGACTCGGGAAGGTACTTC; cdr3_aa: CASSLVQDSGRYF
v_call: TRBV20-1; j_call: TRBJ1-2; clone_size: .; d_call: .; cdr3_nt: TGCAGTGCTAGAGATTCCTACTATGGCTACACCTTC; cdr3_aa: CSARDSYYGYTF
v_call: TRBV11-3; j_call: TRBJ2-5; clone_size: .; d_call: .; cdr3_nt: TGTGCCAGCAGCTTAGGCAGGTACCAAGAGACCCAGTACTTC; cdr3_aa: CASSLGRYQETQYF
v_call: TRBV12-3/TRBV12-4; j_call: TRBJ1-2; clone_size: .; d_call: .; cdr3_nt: TGTGCCAGCACCCGAATGGGAGGCGATGGCTACACCTTC; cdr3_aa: CASTRMGGDGYTF
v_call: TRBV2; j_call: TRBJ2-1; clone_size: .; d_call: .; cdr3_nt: TGTGCCAGCAGTGAAGTTTATACTACCGGCTCCTACAATGAGCAGTTCTTC; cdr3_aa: CASSEVYTTGSYNEQFF
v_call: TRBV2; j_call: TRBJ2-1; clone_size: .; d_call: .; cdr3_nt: TGTGCCAGCAGTACAGAGTTAGCGGAGCGGTTCTTC; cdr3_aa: CASSTELAERFF
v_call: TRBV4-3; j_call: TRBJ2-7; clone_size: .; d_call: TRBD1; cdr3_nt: TGCGCCAGCAGCCCCGCAACAGGGGCGTCGGCCTACGAGCAGTACTTC; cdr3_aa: CASSPATGASAYEQYF
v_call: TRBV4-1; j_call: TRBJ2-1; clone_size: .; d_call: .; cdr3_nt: TGCGCCAGCAGCCAAGAAGCGGTCCCCTACAATGAGCAGTTCTTC; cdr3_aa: CASSQEAVPYNEQFF
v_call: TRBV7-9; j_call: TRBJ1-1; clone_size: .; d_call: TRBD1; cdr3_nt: TGTGCCAGCAGACCCGGGACAGCGACTCTTGAAGCTTTCTTT; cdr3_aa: CASRPGTATLEAFF
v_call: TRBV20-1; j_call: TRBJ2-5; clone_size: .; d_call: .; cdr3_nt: TGCGGTGCCACTGATGGGTGGTACCAAGAGACCCAGTACTTC; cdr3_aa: CGATDGWYQETQYF
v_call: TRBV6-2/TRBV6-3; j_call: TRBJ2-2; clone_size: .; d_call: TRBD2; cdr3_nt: TGTGCCAGCACCCATCTCTCGAAAGGACTAGTCGCCGGGGAGCTGTTTTTT; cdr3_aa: CASTHLSKGLVAGELFF
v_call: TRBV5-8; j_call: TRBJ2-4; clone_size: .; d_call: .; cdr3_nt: TGTGCCAGCATCTTGGCCCGGTCCAAAAACATTCAGTACTTC; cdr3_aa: CASILARSKNIQYF
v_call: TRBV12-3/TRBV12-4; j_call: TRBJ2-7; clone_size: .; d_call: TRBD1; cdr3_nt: TGTGCCAGCAGCGGGGACAGGTGGTTCGAGCAGTACTTC; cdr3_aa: CASSGDRWFEQYF
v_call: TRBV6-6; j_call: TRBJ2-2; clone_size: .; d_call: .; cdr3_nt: TGTGCCAGCGGGGGACTTCCGAACACCGGGGAGCTGTTTTTT; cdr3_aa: CASGGLPNTGELFF
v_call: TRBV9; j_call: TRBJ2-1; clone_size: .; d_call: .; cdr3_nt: TGTGCCAGCAGCGTCAGCCGATCCAATGAGCAGTTCTTC; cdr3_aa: CASSVSRSNEQFF
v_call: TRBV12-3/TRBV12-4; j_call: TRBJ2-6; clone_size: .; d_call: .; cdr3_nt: TGTGCCAGCAGTTTCGGCGATGGTCGGGTCCTGACTTTC; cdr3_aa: CASSFGDGRVLTF
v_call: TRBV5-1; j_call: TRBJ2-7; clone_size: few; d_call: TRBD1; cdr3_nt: TGCGCCAGCAGCTATCGACAGGGGTCAAATGAGCAGTACTTC; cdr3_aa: CASSYRQGSNEQYF
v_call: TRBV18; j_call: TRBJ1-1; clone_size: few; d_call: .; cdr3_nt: TGTGCCAGCTCTAGCCAGGGCGCGACTGAAGCTTTCTTT; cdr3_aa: CASSSQGATEAFF
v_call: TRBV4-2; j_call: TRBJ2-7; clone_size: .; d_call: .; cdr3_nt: TGTGCCAGCAGCCAAGATGGCGAGGGCGGGGCATCCTACGAGCAGTACTTC; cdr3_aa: CASSQDGEGGASYEQYF
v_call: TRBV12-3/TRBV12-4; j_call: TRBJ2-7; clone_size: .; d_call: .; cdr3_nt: TGTGCCAGCAGTTTACCTAGTGCCCAGTACTTC; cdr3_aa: CASSLPSAQYF
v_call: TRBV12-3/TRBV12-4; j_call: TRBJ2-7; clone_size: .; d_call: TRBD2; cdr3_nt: TGTGCCAGCAGTTTCCGCAGTGGCGGGAGGCTTTCCTACGAGCAGTACTTC; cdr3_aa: CASSFRSGGRLSYEQYF
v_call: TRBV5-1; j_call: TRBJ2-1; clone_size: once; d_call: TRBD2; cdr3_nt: TGCGCCAGCAGCTGGACTAGCGGCGCCTACAATGAGCAGTTCTTC; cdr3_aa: CASSWTSGAYNEQFF
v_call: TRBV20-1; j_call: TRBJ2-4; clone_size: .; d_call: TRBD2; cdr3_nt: TGCAGTGCATGGACGTGGGCGGGAGATCGGGGTCGACTAGCCAAAAACATTCAGTACTTC; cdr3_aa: CSAWTWAGDRGRLAKNIQYF
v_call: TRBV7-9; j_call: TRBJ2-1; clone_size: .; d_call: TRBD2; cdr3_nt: TGTGCCAGCATTTTTGGGGGGACTAGCGCCTACAATGAGCAGTTCTTC; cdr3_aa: CASIFGGTSAYNEQFF
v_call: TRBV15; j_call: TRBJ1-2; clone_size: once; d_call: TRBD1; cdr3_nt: TGTGCCACCAGCAGAGACGGGACAGGGGGCTGGCATGGCTACACCTTC; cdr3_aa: CATSRDGTGGWHGYTF
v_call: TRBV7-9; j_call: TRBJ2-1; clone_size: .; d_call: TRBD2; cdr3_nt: TGTGCCAGCATCCCGGGGGGGCTTCTTACTAGGGATGAGCAGTTCTTC; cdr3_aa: CASIPGGLLTRDEQFF
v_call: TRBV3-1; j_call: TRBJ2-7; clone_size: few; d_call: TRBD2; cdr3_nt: TGTGCCAGCAGCCAAGTGGGGGGACTAGCGGCCTACGAGCAGTACTTC; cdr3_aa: CASSQVGGLAAYEQYF
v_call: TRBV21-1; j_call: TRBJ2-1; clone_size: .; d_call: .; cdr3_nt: TGTGCCAGCAGGGACAGTACTTGGGTTGAGCAGTTCTTC; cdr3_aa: CASRDSTWVEQFF